Listed below are T cell receptor beta chains from one sample, sequenced in a study of T cell responses to AZD1222 COVID-19 vaccine. Data came from immunoSEQ multiplex PCR; TCRdb stores just in-frame clones and leaves some out. Of about 100,000 clones listed, less than 90% are singletons. The sample consisted of peripheral blood, taken on day 0 of AZD1222 vaccination. The receptors here all came from an adult in good health. Each CDR3 is given without its conserved first and last residue. The D gene is left open where the match is weak. Clone size appears in some rows only: once, few, many, or a class for an expanded clone.

D: TRBD1; J: TRBJ1-1; size: NA; V: TRBV7-8; CDR3: ASSVTGDWNTEAF
D: NA; J: TRBJ1-1; size: NA; V: TRBV7-9; CDR3: ASSATAAYEAF
D: TRBD1; J: TRBJ2-6; size: once; V: TRBV11-3; CDR3: ASSLDQGGSTGANVLT
D: NA; J: TRBJ2-5; size: NA; V: TRBV27; CDR3: ASSPGYRQETQY
D: TRBD2; J: TRBJ2-7; size: NA; V: TRBV15; CDR3: ATPVAGEQY
D: TRBD1; J: TRBJ1-2; size: many; V: TRBV5-1; CDR3: ASSPRGQGGYGYT
D: NA; J: TRBJ2-2; size: NA; V: TRBV5-1; CDR3: ASSLVRPRSTGELF
D: TRBD1; J: TRBJ2-7; size: NA; V: TRBV18; CDR3: ASSPPGQGIVYEQY
D: NA; J: TRBJ2-1; size: NA; V: TRBV5-1; CDR3: ASSPWTTNEQF
D: NA; J: TRBJ1-1; size: NA; V: TRBV13; CDR3: ASSLGYTEAF
D: TRBD1; J: TRBJ2-7; size: NA; V: TRBV4-1; CDR3: ASSQVADRGSYEQY
D: NA; J: TRBJ2-7; size: NA; V: TRBV3-1/TRBV3-2; CDR3: ASSHGYEQY
D: TRBD2; J: TRBJ2-1; size: NA; V: TRBV29-1; CDR3: SVMGGFVGNEQF
D: TRBD2; J: TRBJ2-3; size: NA; V: TRBV5-1; CDR3: ASSFPTSGGQGDTQY
D: NA; J: TRBJ1-1; size: NA; V: TRBV11-2; CDR3: ASSFRDNTEAF
D: TRBD1; J: TRBJ2-5; size: NA; V: TRBV5-1; CDR3: ASSLATGPQETQY
D: NA; J: TRBJ1-4; size: NA; V: TRBV28; CDR3: ASRENEKLF
D: NA; J: TRBJ1-4; size: NA; V: TRBV11-2; CDR3: ASSLDGGGNNEKLF
D: NA; J: TRBJ1-5; size: NA; V: TRBV6-1; CDR3: ASSEVGQPLNQPQH
D: NA; J: TRBJ2-5; size: NA; V: TRBV10-1; CDR3: ASSESGRKETQY
D: NA; J: TRBJ2-3; size: once; V: TRBV27; CDR3: ASSFRGRSGTDTQY
D: NA; J: TRBJ1-5; size: NA; V: TRBV7-6; CDR3: ASSLVQGSNQPQH
D: NA; J: TRBJ1-1; size: NA; V: TRBV27; CDR3: ASSLSTGNVNTEAF
D: TRBD2; J: TRBJ2-2; size: NA; V: TRBV5-1; CDR3: ASSALAGLNTGELF
D: TRBD1; J: TRBJ1-2; size: once; V: TRBV5-4; CDR3: ASSLVFRTGGGGYT
D: NA; J: TRBJ2-7; size: NA; V: TRBV7-2; CDR3: ASSHLRGYHEQY
D: NA; J: TRBJ2-1; size: NA; V: TRBV15; CDR3: ATSSTRGGIYNEQF
D: TRBD2; J: TRBJ2-7; size: NA; V: TRBV10-3; CDR3: AISDRRQGGSEQY
D: TRBD1; J: TRBJ2-2; size: NA; V: TRBV19; CDR3: ASSSQGANTGELF
D: NA; J: TRBJ2-7; size: NA; V: TRBV28; CDR3: ASSWASSYEQY
D: NA; J: TRBJ2-3; size: NA; V: TRBV6-5; CDR3: ASTPGHSTDTQY
D: NA; J: TRBJ2-7; size: NA; V: TRBV6-5; CDR3: ASSTRVTYEQY
D: TRBD1; J: TRBJ2-7; size: NA; V: TRBV27; CDR3: ASSGQGGDEQY
D: NA; J: TRBJ2-5; size: few; V: TRBV5-1; CDR3: ASSPWTFRETQY
D: NA; J: TRBJ1-2; size: NA; V: TRBV3-1/TRBV3-2; CDR3: ASSQTKIGGNYGYT
D: NA; J: TRBJ2-3; size: NA; V: TRBV4-2; CDR3: ASSQDKRGTDTQY
D: TRBD2; J: TRBJ2-1; size: NA; V: TRBV7-9; CDR3: ASSPVRGGAENEQF
D: NA; J: TRBJ1-1; size: NA; V: TRBV7-8; CDR3: ASSLAPSSTEAF
D: NA; J: TRBJ1-5; size: NA; V: TRBV10-3; CDR3: AISESGANQPQH
D: NA; J: TRBJ2-1; size: NA; V: TRBV6-6; CDR3: ASGRYNEQF
D: TRBD1; J: TRBJ2-5; size: NA; V: TRBV7-8; CDR3: ASSQGQQETQY